The 31 T cell receptor beta chains listed next were all sequenced from one sample in a study of cytomegalovirus exposure and HLA in healthy donors. PCR employed 60 Vbeta and 13 Jbeta primers. TCRdb's table, derived via immunoSEQ multiplex PCR, lists solely in-frame clones and lacks some. The profile shows about 160,000 clones, over 80% of them singletons. Sequencing was done on a sample of PBMCs. Every receptor here comes from a woman aged 18-29 years in good health and CMV-seronegative.

The chain combines TRBV30 with TRBJ2-7; 8 bases map to TRBD2. The germline CDR1 and CDR2 sequences are GTSNPN and SVGIG (reference sequence). The CDR3 spans 13 residues. Germline trimming cut 4 bases from V and 4 bases from J; bases unmatched to any gene: 6. The CDR3 bases are TGTGCCTGGAAGATAGCGGGGAGGTACGAGCAGTACTTC. Its translation is CAWKIAGRYEQYF.

The CDR3 bases are TGCGCCAGCAGTGAGTCGAGGTCTGAGCAAGAGACCCAGTACTTC. Translating it yields CASSESRSEQETQYF. The chain joins TRBV10-1 to TRBJ2-5, with D hard to call. This CDR3 region has 15 residues. Trimming shortened V by 0 bases and J by 2 bases, and 10 bases separated the two germline ends. Germline loops: CDR1 WNHNN, CDR2 SYGVQD (reference sequence).

J is TRBJ1-1 and V is TRBV10-2; D is unclear. The germline V gene encodes CDR1 WSHSY and CDR2 SAAADI. The CDR3 has 14 amino acids. V dropped 6 bases and J dropped 1 base, with 12 bases sitting between them. The CDR3 DNA reads TGCGCCAGCAGGGACCCGGCGGGGAACACTGAAGCTTTCTTT. As protein: CASRDPAGNTEAFF.

The genes are TRBV11-2 and TRBJ2-1; a possible D gene is TRBD1 (5 bases). Trimming shortened V by 2 bases and J by 0 bases, and 14 bases separated the two germline ends. The CDR3 has 17 amino acids. Germline V CDR1 and CDR2: SGHAT, FQNNGV. The CDR3 here is CASSLIATVSSYNEQFF. For the CDR3, the DNA is TGTGCCAGCAGCTTAATTGCGACAGTCAGCTCCTACAATGAGCAGTTCTTC.

The chain couples TRBV7-6 to TRBJ1-1; TRBD1 might be the D (6 bases). The germline V and J ends were trimmed by 3 bases and 3 bases, with 14 bases remaining between them. The CDR3 has 15 residues. Germline V gene lookup returns CDR1 SGHVS and CDR2 FNYEAQ. CDR3: CASSLSGGAYTEAFF. The CDR3 coding sequence is TGTGCCAGCAGCTTGTCGGGGGGCGCTTACACTGAAGCTTTCTTT.

The rearrangement uses TRBV19 and TRBJ2-2; D perhaps matches TRBD1 (5 bases). Germline CDR1 LNHDA, CDR2 SQIVND (reference sequence). The CDR3 has 15 amino acids. V was shortened by 5 bases and J by 2 bases, with 12 bases between the two germline ends. This chain's CDR3 is CASSVQALNTGELFF. DNA for the CDR3: TGTGCCAGTAGTGTACAGGCTCTCAACACCGGGGAGCTGTTTTTT.

The chain couples TRBV6-1 to TRBJ1-2; D is ambiguous. The V gene's germline CDR1 is MNHNS and CDR2 SASEGT. V dropped 6 bases and J dropped 4 bases, with 9 bases sitting between them. The length of the CDR3 is 12 residues. CDR3 DNA sequence: TGTGCCAGCAGGCGCGATCCCTATGGCTACACCTTC. Its translation is CASRRDPYGYTF.

The J gene is TRBJ1-1, the V gene TRBV2; D is possibly TRBD1 (5 bases). The CDR3 has 14 amino acids. Germline-derived CDR1 and CDR2 are SNHLY and FYNNEI. The V gene lost 7 bases and the J gene lost 4 bases, with 16 bases spanning the gap. The CDR3 bases are TGTGCCAGCAATGTAGAAGGGGTAGGCACTGAAGCTTTCTTT. This encodes CASNVEGVGTEAFF. Together with reference TRBV2 and TRBJ1-1, the CDR3 gives the full variable domain: EPEVTQTPSHQVTQMGQEVILRCVPISNHLYFYWYRQILGQKVEFLVSFYNNEISEKSEIFDDQFSVERPDGSNFTLKIRSTKLEDSAMYFCASNVEGVGTEAFFGQGTRLTVV.

The chain carries TRBV18 and TRBJ1-1; maybe TRBD1 (6 bases). Between the trimmed V and J ends, which lost 4 bases and 0 bases, there was a span of 18 bases. This CDR3 is built from 17 residues. CDR1 and CDR2 (germline): KGHSH, LQKENI. The CDR3, as DNA: TGTGCCAGCTCACGTCCCGGTCGCCAGGGGCTGAACACTGAAGCTTTCTTT. Amino acid sequence: CASSRPGRQGLNTEAFF.

This clone showed up just a few times. This chain uses TRBV28 with TRBJ2-7; no clear D gene. With 9 bases removed from V and 2 bases from J, the gap between germline ends came to 11 bases. Germline V gene sequence: CDR1 MDHEN, CDR2 SYDVKM. The CDR3 consists of 12 residues. The CDR3 loop is CASTVSPYEQYF. The CDR3 DNA is TGTGCCAGTACAGTTTCCCCCTACGAGCAGTACTTC.

This clone was observed a handful of times. This chain links TRBV18 with TRBJ1-2; TRBD1 matches at 9 bases. This CDR3 spans 15 amino acids. The V segment lost 3 bases and the J segment 5 bases; nucleotides outside the gene matches: 7. Germline-derived CDR1 and CDR2 are KGHSH and LQKENI. The CDR3 DNA is TGTGCCAGCTCACCGCGGGACAGGGAGAGTTATGGCTACACCTTC. It specifies CASSPRDRESYGYTF.

A remark on this clone: The same CDR3 also results from other DNA sequences found in this sample. The chain carries TRBV18 and TRBJ2-7; TRBD2 matches 8 bases. The CDR3 spans 15 residues. Per germline, CDR1 KGHSH and CDR2 LQKENI. With 3 bases clipped from V and 0 bases from J, the junction kept 4 bases outside the gene matches. CDR3 coding DNA: TGTGCCAGCTCACCTACTAGCGGAAGCTCCTACGAGCAGTACTTC. It translates to CASSPTSGSSYEQYF.

The chain combines TRBV29-1 with TRBJ1-5; possible D gene TRBD1, 6 bases. Trimming stripped 6 bases from V and 4 bases from J, with 13 bases between. CDR3 length: 13 residues. CDR1 is SQVTM and CDR2 is ANQGSEA in the germline V gene. CDR3: CSVSLGQNQPQHF. The DNA for the CDR3 is TGCAGCGTATCGCTAGGACAGAATCAGCCCCAGCATTTT.

This clone was seen once. The chain is built from TRBV30 and TRBJ1-2; D might be TRBD1 (5 bases). Germline CDR1 is GTSNPN and CDR2 is SVGIG (reference sequence). V lost 2 bases and J lost 4, with 14 bases in between. This CDR3 region has 14 residues. The CDR3 loop reads CAWSSRTRLYGYTF. The CDR3, as DNA: TGTGCCTGGAGTAGCCGGACAAGACTCTATGGCTACACCTTC.

The chain couples TRBV28 to TRBJ1-5; D possibly corresponds to TRBD1 (6 bases). Germline values: CDR1 MDHEN, CDR2 SYDVKM. The CDR3 length is 14 residues. The V end lost 2 bases, the J end lost 8 bases, and 13 bases lay between the germline ends. CDR3 bases: TGTGCCAGCAGTTTAAGGGGGGGACCAAAGCCCCAGCATTTT. Translating it yields CASSLRGGPKPQHF.

The chain employs TRBV11-2 and TRBJ2-5; a weak D match, TRBD2 (5 bases). V was shortened by 5 bases and J by 5 bases, with 6 bases between the two germline ends. This CDR3 comprises 11 residues. Germline V CDR1 and CDR2: SGHAT, FQNNGV. CDR3 DNA sequence: TGTGCCAGCAGCCCGGGGGAGACCCAGTACTTC. It yields the protein CASSPGETQYF.

This rearrangement joins TRBV6-5 to TRBJ1-6, with D perhaps matching TRBD1 (5 bases). CDR3 length: 15 residues. Trimming took 0 bases from V and 9 from J, leaving 12 bases between them. Germline loops: CDR1 MNHEY, CDR2 SVGAGI. CDR3 bases: TGTGCCAGCAGTTACTCGAGGGGAGGTTCTTCACCCCTCCACTTT. Translation: CASSYSRGGSSPLHF.

The V gene is TRBV28, the J gene TRBJ1-2, with 12 bases fitting TRBD1. The CDR3 runs 15 residues. From germline, CDR1 is MDHEN and CDR2 SYDVKM. Trimming at V came to 2 bases and at J to 8 bases, leaving 6 bases not matched to a gene. CDR3: CASSLTGQGALGYTF. The CDR3 nucleotides read TGTGCCAGCAGTTTAACGGGACAGGGGGCCTTGGGCTACACCTTC.

This clone has only a few counts. The chain has TRBV27 and TRBJ2-3; a possible D gene is TRBD2 (5 bases). The V end lost 1 base, the J end lost 8 bases, and 13 bases lay between the germline ends. Per germline, CDR1 MNHEY and CDR2 SMNVEV (reference sequence). This CDR3 contains 14 residues. The CDR3 is CASSLYRSEGTQYF. The CDR3 nucleotides read TGTGCCAGCAGTTTATACCGAAGTGAGGGTACGCAGTATTTT.

The chain joins TRBV7-9 to TRBJ2-5, with 9 bases lining up with TRBD1. The DNA matches TRBJ2-7 better at its end, which makes the J call doubtful. This CDR3 comprises 16 residues. The germline V gene has CDR1 SEHNR and CDR2 FQNEAQ (reference sequence). CDR3 loop: CASSKQGASSSYEQYF. The CDR3 bases are TGTGCCAGCTCTAAACAGGGGGCTTCAAGCTCCTACGAGCAGTACTTC.

The J gene is TRBJ2-1, the V gene TRBV9; 8 bases map to TRBD2. In germline, CDR1 is SGDLS, CDR2 YYNGEE. CDR3 length: 17 amino acids. Trimming cost V 0 bases and J 7 bases; bases outside gene matches: 12. The CDR3 is CASSVGFGGAVGNEQFF. CDR3 nucleotides: TGTGCCAGCAGCGTAGGTTTCGGGGGGGCCGTCGGGAATGAGCAGTTCTTC. Drawing the rest from reference TRBV9 and TRBJ2-1, the complete variable domain is DSGVTQTPKHLITATGQRVTLRCSPRSGDLSVYWYQQSLDQGLQFLIQYYNGEERAKGNILERFSAQQFPDLHSELNLSSLELGDSALYFCASSVGFGGAVGNEQFFGPGTRLTVL.

J is TRBJ2-5 and V is TRBV6-5, with D possibly TRBD2 on 6 matching bases. The CDR3 length is 15 residues. V shed 2 bases and J shed 2 bases, with 12 bases lying between them. Germline V gene lookup returns CDR1 MNHEY and CDR2 SVGAGI. This CDR3 reads CASSYVAGLQETQYF. The CDR3 DNA is TGTGCCAGCAGTTACGTCGCGGGGCTACAAGAGACCCAGTACTTC.

The rearrangement uses TRBV11-3 and TRBJ2-2; 10 bases match TRBD2. Germline CDR1 is SGHNT and CDR2 is YENEEA. This CDR3 has 15 amino acids. V gave up 1 base and J gave up 10 bases; unmatched junction bases: 6. The CDR3 DNA reads as TGTGCCAGCAGCTTAGGTTTACTAGCGGGGACGGAGCTGTTTTTT. As protein: CASSLGLLAGTELFF.

CDR3 coding DNA: TGTGCCAGCAGCCCCAGAGTGGGGCCCCAAGGAGAGACCCAGTACTTC. It encodes CASSPRVGPQGETQYF. This chain joins TRBV7-9 and TRBJ2-5; D possibly corresponds to TRBD1 (5 bases). The V gene's germline CDR1 is SEHNR and CDR2 FQNEAQ (reference sequence). Trimming shortened V by 5 bases and J by 4 bases, and 20 bases separated the two germline ends. The CDR3 has 16 amino acids.

The chain carries TRBV6-1 and TRBJ2-5; D might be TRBD2 (5 bases). The V and J ends lost 6 bases and 2 bases respectively, with 16 bases between them. Germline V CDR1 and CDR2: MNHNS, SASEGT. The CDR3 totals 15 residues. In nucleotides, the CDR3 is TGTGCCAGCAGCGACTTACGGACTGCTCAAGAGACCCAGTACTTC. This sequence encodes CASSDLRTAQETQYF.

This clone was detected only once. J is TRBJ2-3 and V is TRBV7-9; D unclear. Trimming pared 3 bases from V and 2 bases from J, leaving 15 bases between. The length of the CDR3 is 16 residues. The V gene's germline CDR1 is SEHNR and CDR2 FQNEAQ (reference sequence). The CDR3 DNA sequence: TGTGCCAGCAGCTTTGTTGTCGGTAGTCCCACAGATACGCAGTATTTT. As protein: CASSFVVGSPTDTQYF.

The chain combines TRBV14 with TRBJ2-5; 10 bases fit TRBD1. CDR1 is SGHDN and CDR2 is FVKESK in the germline V gene. The CDR3 has 15 amino acids. V lost 3 bases, J lost 6 bases, and 7 bases stayed unmatched. CDR3 amino acids: CASSQGQGRGKTQYF. For the CDR3, the DNA is TGTGCCAGCAGCCAGGGACAGGGGAGGGGTAAGACCCAGTACTTC.

A single count supports this clone. The chain joins TRBV10-3 to TRBJ2-3, with D unclear. Germline V CDR1 and CDR2: ENHRY, SYGVKD. The CDR3 has 11 residues. The V and J ends lost 5 bases and 3 bases respectively, with 3 bases between them. The CDR3 region has the DNA TGTGCCATCAGTCAAACAGATACGCAGTATTTT. Amino acids: CAISQTDTQYF.

This clone was recorded a few times. J is TRBJ2-5 and V is TRBV14; the D gene is possibly TRBD1 (5 bases). CDR3 length: 15 amino acids. V lost 4 bases and J 5 bases, leaving 17 bases between the germline ends. The germline gives CDR1 SGHDN, CDR2 FVKESK. DNA of the CDR3: TGTGCCAGCAGCCCTTCCAGGGTACCTGGGGAGACCCAGTACTTC. Its protein product is CASSPSRVPGETQYF.

The sample holds one count of this clone. The chain carries TRBV6-1 and TRBJ1-3; 8 nucleotides match TRBD1. This CDR3 is 17 amino acids long. Trimming took 4 bases from V and 0 from J; bases not matched to a gene: 8. Germline CDR1 and CDR2: MNHNS and SASEGT. CDR3 sequence: CASSVMLQGASGNTIYF. CDR3 DNA sequence: TGTGCCAGCAGTGTCATGCTTCAGGGGGCCTCTGGAAACACCATATATTTT.

The chain uses TRBV5-6 and TRBJ1-2; D not certain. Germline V gives CDR1 SGHDT, CDR2 YYEEEE. Trimming shortened V by 6 bases and J by 5 bases, and 14 bases separated the two germline ends. CDR3 size: 13 residues. The chain's CDR3 is CASNHVEEYGYTF. The CDR3 bases are TGTGCCAGCAACCACGTGGAGGAGTATGGCTACACCTTC.